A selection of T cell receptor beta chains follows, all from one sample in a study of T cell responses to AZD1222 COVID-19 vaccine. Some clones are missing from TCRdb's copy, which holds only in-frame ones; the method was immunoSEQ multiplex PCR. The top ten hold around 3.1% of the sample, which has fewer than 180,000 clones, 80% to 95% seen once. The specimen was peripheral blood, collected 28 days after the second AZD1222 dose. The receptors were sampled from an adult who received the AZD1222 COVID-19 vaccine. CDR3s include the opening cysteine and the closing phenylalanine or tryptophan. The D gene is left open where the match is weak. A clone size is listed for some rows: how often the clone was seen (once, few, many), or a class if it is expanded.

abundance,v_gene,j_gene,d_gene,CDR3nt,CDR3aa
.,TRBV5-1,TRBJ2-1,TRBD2,TGCGCCAGCAGCTGGGGAGGGAGCGGGAGTAATGAGCAGTTCTTC,CASSWGGSGSNEQFF
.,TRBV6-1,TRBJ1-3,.,TGTGCCAGCAGTGAAGCGGGCCAGGTCGGGAACACCATATATTTT,CASSEAGQVGNTIYF
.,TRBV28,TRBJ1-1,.,TGTGCCAGCAGTTCCGGGAGGGGAACTGAAGCTTTCTTT,CASSSGRGTEAFF
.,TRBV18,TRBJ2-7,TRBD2,TGTGCCAGCTCACCACCGACTAGCGGGAGTTACGAGCAGTACTTC,CASSPPTSGSYEQYF
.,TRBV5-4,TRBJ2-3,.,TGTGCCAGCAGCTTGGTGTTGGGGGATACAGATACGCAGTATTTT,CASSLVLGDTDTQYF
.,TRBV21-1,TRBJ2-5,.,TGTGCCATCCCCGGACTCCGGGGCGAGACCCAGTACTTC,CAIPGLRGETQYF
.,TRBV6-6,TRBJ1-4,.,TGTGCCAGCAGTTACCTGTACAGGGTAATGCACGAAAAACTGTTTTTT,CASSYLYRVMHEKLFF
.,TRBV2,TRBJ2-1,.,TGTGCCAGCAGTGAAAACCTAGTTAGGTTAAATGAGCAGTTCTTC,CASSENLVRLNEQFF
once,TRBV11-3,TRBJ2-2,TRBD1,TGTGCCAGCAGCAAACAGGGGGTCGACACCGGGGAGCTGTTTTTT,CASSKQGVDTGELFF
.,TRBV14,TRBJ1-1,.,TGTGCCAGCAGCCAAGGAGTGAACACTGAAGCTTTCTTT,CASSQGVNTEAFF
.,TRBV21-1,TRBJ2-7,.,TGTGCCAGCAGCAAAAGCGGGGGATTAGGCGAGCAGTACTTC,CASSKSGGLGEQYF
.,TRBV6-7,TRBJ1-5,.,TGTGCCAGCAGTTACTGGGTAAAGGGCAATCAGCCCCAGCATTTT,CASSYWVKGNQPQHF
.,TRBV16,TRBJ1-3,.,TGTGCCAGCAGCCAAGAGCTGGCCGTCTCTGGAAACACCATATATTTT,CASSQELAVSGNTIYF
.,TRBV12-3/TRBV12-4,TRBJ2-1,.,TGTGCCAGCAGGCCCCCAGTAGGTGATGAGCAGTTCTTC,CASRPPVGDEQFF
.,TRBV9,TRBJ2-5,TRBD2,TGTGCCAGCAGCGTAGAGGTCGCGGGAGGCGGGGAGACCCAGTACTTC,CASSVEVAGGGETQYF
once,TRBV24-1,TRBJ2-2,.,TGTGCCACCAGTGACCCTCTCGACAGCAGGAACACCGGGGAGCTGTTTTTT,CATSDPLDSRNTGELFF
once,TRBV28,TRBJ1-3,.,TGTGCCAGCAGAACCTCAGGAAACACCATATATTTT,CASRTSGNTIYF
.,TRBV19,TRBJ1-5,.,TGTGCCAGTAACCCAAGGCCGGGCCCGAGCAATCAGCCCCAGCATTTT,CASNPRPGPSNQPQHF
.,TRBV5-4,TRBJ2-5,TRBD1,TGTGCCAGCAGCTTGGGAGACAGGGGGAGGGAGACCCAGTACTTC,CASSLGDRGRETQYF
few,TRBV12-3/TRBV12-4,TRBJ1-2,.,TGTGCCAGCAGTTTTGGAGGCCCCTATGGCTACACCTTC,CASSFGGPYGYTF
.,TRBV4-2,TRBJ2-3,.,TGTGCCAGCAGCCCTTCAGGGGATCTAGATACGCAGTATTTT,CASSPSGDLDTQYF
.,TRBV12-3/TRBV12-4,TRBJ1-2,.,TGTGCCAGCAGTTCCGTTGCGGGCTACACCTTC,CASSSVAGYTF
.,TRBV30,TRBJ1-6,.,TGTGCCTGGAGTCCGGCAGGGACGGCCCTCCACTTT,CAWSPAGTALHF